This T cell receptor (beta chain) was recorded in a study of cytomegalovirus exposure and HLA in healthy donors. Study background: Of all 400 or so donors who were genotyped, about 80% belonged to the Caucasian-associated ancestry cluster. Study results and caveats: Cytomegalovirus-associated TCR beta chains were listed, numbering 164. In a later analysis, most CMV-associated TCR beta chains appeared HLA-restricted. In all likelihood, a cluster of highly shared sequence variants was a sequencing artifact.

The germline V and J ends were trimmed by 7 bases and 1 base, with 15 bases remaining between them. The CDR3 consists of 15 residues. The V gene's germline CDR1 is LNHDA and CDR2 SQIVND (reference sequence). The PCR used 60 Vbeta and 13 Jbeta primers. Here immunoSEQ multiplex PCR was the method, and the copy in TCRdb shows in-frame clones only, minus some. The repertoire includes fewer than 200,000 clones, around four fifths of them detected once, and about 0.89% sits in the top ten. With respect to this clone: No antigen is known for it.

This clonotype originated in a girl aged 2 to 10 in good health and CMV-seropositive. Sequenced: PBMCs. The chain links TRBV19 to TRBJ2-3, with a tentative D call TRBD1 (5 bases). CDR3 amino acids: CASTETVSGTDTQYF. Here the CDR3 DNA reads TGTGCCAGTACCGAGACAGTATCGGGCACAGATACGCAGTATTTT.